The next 3 T cell receptor beta chains were all read from a single sample in a study of blood T cell repertoires in COVID-19. Using immunoSEQ multiplex PCR, the repertoire was profiled, and TCRdb retains in-frame clones only, with some absent. The sample consists of under 250,000 clones, 82% of them appearing once. Sequencing was carried out using PBMCs or T cells enriched from blood (not recorded which). The receptors stem from an older woman who had recovered from COVID-19.

The J gene is TRBJ2-1, the V gene TRBV19; D remains unclear. The CDR3 extends over 14 amino acids. Trimming left V 7 bases short and J 5 bases short, with 15 bases between. Germline CDR1 reads LNHDA; CDR2 reads SQIVND (reference sequence). Here the CDR3 reads CASIPTGSHNEQFF. CDR3 sequence (DNA): TGTGCCAGTATCCCCACGGGTAGTCACAATGAGCAGTTCTTC. Full variable domain (outside the CDR3, taken from reference TRBV19 and TRBJ2-1): DGGITQSPKYLFRKEGQNVTLSCEQNLNHDAMYWYRQDPGQGLRLIYYSQIVNDFQKGDIAEGYSVSREKKESFPLTVTSAQKNPTAFYLCASIPTGSHNEQFFGPGTRLTVL.

The V and J genes are TRBV9 and TRBJ1-3, with D unresolved. Trimming removed 0 bases at V and 2 bases at J, with 6 bases between. Germline CDR1 SGDLS, CDR2 YYNGEE. The CDR3 extends over 14 amino acids. CDR3 region: CASSVGHPGNTIYF. The CDR3, as DNA: TGTGCCAGCAGCGTAGGACATCCTGGAAACACCATATATTTT.

This chain uses TRBV10-1 with TRBJ1-1, with D possibly matching TRBD1 (5 bases). Between the trimmed V and J ends, which lost 2 bases and 6 bases, there was a span of 19 bases. Germline V CDR1 and CDR2: WNHNN, SYGVQD (reference sequence). The length of the CDR3 is 16 residues. The CDR3 reads CASSETPLRLTAEAFF. The CDR3 bases are TGCGCCAGCAGTGAGACACCCCTGAGGTTGACAGCTGAAGCTTTCTTT.